This TCR beta chain was identified in a study of vaccination and CD4 T cells after COVID-19 (dated by TCRdb to between 2021 and 2024). Study-wide context: SARS-CoV-2 positivity had been established in the convalescent patients by nasal swab PCR, and mild disease was recorded in several of these patients and severe disease in one. The convalescent cohort comprised six males and four females, including two Hispanic individuals, seven Caucasians, two Asians and one multiracial person. Each participant got two doses of either the Pfizer-BioNTech BNT162b2 vaccine (n=8) or the Moderna mRNA-1273 vaccine (n=2). Post-COVID blood samples were collected from convalescent patients a median of approximately 93 days after diagnosis, with a range of roughly 30 to 161 days. The time from the second vaccine dose to post-vaccine blood sampling had a median of roughly 79 days and ranged from about 12 to 241 days. For three convalescent patients, samples were collected at an early post-vaccination timepoint (day 14) as well as at a late post-vaccination timepoint (days 161 to 241). The cultures were stimulated with overlapping spike peptide pools from SARS-CoV-2 and from the common cold coronaviruses HCoV-NL63, HCoV-OC43 and HCoV-229E. Control cultures used a CEFX viral epitope pool as positive control, an HIV-1 Nef peptide pool as negative control, or no peptide. In 10 COVID-19 convalescent patients and a handful of infection-naive healthy vaccine recipients, the spike-specific CD4+ TCR repertoire before mRNA vaccination was compared with the repertoire after mRNA vaccination. General study outcomes and caveats: The median count of SARS-CoV-2-reactive clonotypes went up from around 21 after infection to 38 after vaccination, although the change was not significant. Relatively few convalescent patients were included in the study, and early timepoints after natural infection were not analyzed. Nearly all vaccine-specific clones in convalescent patients (304 of 307) were mono-reactive for SARS-CoV-2 spike rather than cross-reactive with common cold coronaviruses. Among convalescent patients, a median about 86% of the SARS-CoV-2-reactive clones seen after vaccination appeared only after vaccination, which suggests priming specific to the vaccine.

With regard to this clonotype: Its specific antigen is unknown. No clone much larger than this one lies a single base away; base qualities are absent.

Looking up the germline V gene (reference sequence) yields CDR1 DFQATT and CDR2 SNEGSKA. Trimming costs V 3 bases and J 10 bases, and their ends lie 13 bases apart. The CDR3 contains 12 residues, cysteine and phenylalanine counted. CDR3 DNA only is kept here, 36 bases in frame from base 1. Explained via the paper, the time point label denotes: late sampling 161 to 241 days after vaccination in three convalescent patients. Reading the label with the study, this specimen's treatment or condition is: approximately 9-day PBMC culture with coronavirus spike peptide pools or control peptides (ViraFEST assay). To expand antigen-specific T cells with peptide pools and then pick out the expanded clonotypes through TCR sequencing, the study relied on the ViraFEST assay. Positive SARS-CoV-2 PCR tests in the convalescent patients dated from March to December 2020, before Alpha, Beta and Delta variants emerged in the United States. Each well held around 1.9 million PBMCs cultured with 9 to 10 ug/ml peptide pools in IMDM containing around 5.5% human AB serum and roughly 10 IU/ml IL-2. Half of the culture medium was replaced with fresh IL-2-containing medium on days 3 and 7. After 10 days of culture, CD4+ T cells were isolated by negative selection using the EasySep CD4+ T cell isolation kit. Ficoll-Paque Plus gradient centrifugation was used to isolate PBMCs from whole blood, and the isolated PBMCs were then either used fresh or cryopreserved at -140C. Culture conditions were generally each tested in triplicate wells.

Library creation used PCR. At the Johns Hopkins FTIC core, DNA from the cultured CD4+ T cells underwent TCR sequencing with the Oncomine TCR Beta short-read assay. Genomic DNA was extracted from the cultured CD4+ T cells with the QIAamp micro DNA kit. Oncomine TCR Beta libraries from cultured CD4+ T cells were pooled using unique dual indexes and sequenced on an Illumina iSeq 100. In the source study's methods: Non-productive sequences were filtered out, and CDR3s that did not start with C, did not end with F or W, or were shorter than 7 amino acids were discarded. Antigen-specific clonotypes were identified with the MANAFEST web application by comparing peptide-stimulated wells with reference and other culture wells. Positive clones required FDR below 0.05, an odds ratio above 5, and productive frequency above 0.1% in at least two of three replicate wells. A clonotype was classed as cross-reactive if the clonotype showed significant expansion both in SARS-CoV-2 spike wells and in at least one common cold coronavirus spike condition. Levenshtein distances (stringdist) and unrooted phylogenetic trees (ape) in R version 3.6.1 were used to assess CDR3 homology. The raw public data were reprocessed by TCRdb itself: fastp quality trimming at Q25, MiXCR clonotype calling, in-frame beta chains only. Rows are combined by CDR3 protein, so each entry shows the most common genes and DNA. The V and J calls and clone size come from TCRdb's table, not from the authors' own analysis. For this sample the table gives some 19,000 distinct CDR3 sequences, of which just over 50% were detected only once. The ten most abundant clones make up around 21% of the sample.

The chain uses TRBV20-1 and TRBJ2-1, with no confident D gene call. The specimen comprised CD4+ T cells from blood, cultured in vitro, sampled about 7 months after SARS-CoV-2 vaccination. This TCR derives from a human donor who had recovered from COVID-19. The base sequence is TGCAGTGCTAGTCCAAACAGTTGGGAGCAGTTCTTC. Protein translation: CSASPNSWEQFF.